This T cell receptor (beta chain) was documented in a study of Ad26.COV2.S vaccination and SARS-CoV-2 variants. Study summary: The donor participated in the COV1001 trial, in its Ad26.COV2.S arm.

As for this clone: What it binds is not known.

The CDR3 has 16 amino acids. The V gene end was trimmed by 4 bases and the J gene end by 1 base; junction bases not matched to a gene: 7. Germline CDR1 and CDR2: SEHNR and FQNEAQ (reference sequence). Points from the study as a whole: Post-vaccination spike-specific CD8+ and CD4+ T cell responses reportedly had substantial breadth.

The treatment here: over 15 received Ad26.COV2.S at low or high dose, single or two shots; about 5 received placebo; per-sample allocation not given. Day 63 after the first vaccine or placebo injection was the time point for sampling. Sequenced by immunoSEQ multiplex PCR; TCRdb stores in-frame clones only, minus some. The sample carries over 400,000 clones, 85% to 90% recorded once. The rearrangement joins TRBV7-9 to TRBJ1-1, with 9 bases aligning to TRBD1. The clonotype originates from a person aged 18-60 years who received the Ad26.COV2.S COVID-19 vaccine or a placebo. Sequenced material: peripheral blood, taken in a trial of Ad26.COV2.S vaccine versus placebo. The CDR3 here is CASSSDRGKENTEAFF. The CDR3 nucleotides read TGTGCCAGCAGCTCGGACAGGGGAAAAGAGAACACTGAAGCTTTCTTT.